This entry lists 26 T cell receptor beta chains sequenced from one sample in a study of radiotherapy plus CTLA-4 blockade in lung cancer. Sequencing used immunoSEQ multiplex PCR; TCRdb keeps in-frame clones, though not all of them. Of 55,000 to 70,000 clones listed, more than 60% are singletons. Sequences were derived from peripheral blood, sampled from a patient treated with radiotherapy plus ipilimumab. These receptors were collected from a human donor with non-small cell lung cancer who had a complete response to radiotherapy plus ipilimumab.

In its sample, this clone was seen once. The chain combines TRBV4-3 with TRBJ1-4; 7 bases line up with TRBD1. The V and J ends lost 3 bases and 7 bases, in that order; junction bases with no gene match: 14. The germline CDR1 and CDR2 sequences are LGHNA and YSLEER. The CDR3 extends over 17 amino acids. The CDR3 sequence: CASSQAPTGVGSEKLFF. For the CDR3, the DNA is TGCGCCAGCAGCCAGGCGCCTACAGGGGTCGGTAGTGAAAAACTGTTTTTT.

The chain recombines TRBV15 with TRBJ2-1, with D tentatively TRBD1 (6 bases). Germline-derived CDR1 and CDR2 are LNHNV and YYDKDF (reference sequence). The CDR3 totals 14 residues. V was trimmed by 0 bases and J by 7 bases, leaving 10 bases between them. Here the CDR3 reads CATSREGGGNEQFF. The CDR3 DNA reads TGTGCCACCAGCAGAGAAGGGGGTGGAAATGAGCAGTTCTTC. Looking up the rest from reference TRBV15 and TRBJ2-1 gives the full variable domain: DAMVIQNPRYQVTQFGKPVTLSCSQTLNHNVMYWYQQKSSQAPKLLFHYYDKDFNNEADTPDNFQSRRPNTSFCFLDIRSPGLGDTAMYLCATSREGGGNEQFFGPGTRLTVL.

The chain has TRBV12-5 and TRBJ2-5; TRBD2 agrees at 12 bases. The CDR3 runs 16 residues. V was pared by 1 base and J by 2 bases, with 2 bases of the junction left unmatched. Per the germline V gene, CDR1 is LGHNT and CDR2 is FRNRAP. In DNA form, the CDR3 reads TGTGCTAGTGGTTTGGGACTAGCGGGAGCACAAGAGACCCAGTACTTC. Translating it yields CASGLGLAGAQETQYF.

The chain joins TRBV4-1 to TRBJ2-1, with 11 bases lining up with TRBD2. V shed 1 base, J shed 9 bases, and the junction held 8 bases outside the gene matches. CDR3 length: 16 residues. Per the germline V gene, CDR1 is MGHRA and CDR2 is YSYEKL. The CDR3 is CASSQGGRLAGPEQFF. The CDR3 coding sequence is TGCGCCAGCAGCCAAGGAGGGCGACTAGCGGGACCTGAGCAGTTCTTC.

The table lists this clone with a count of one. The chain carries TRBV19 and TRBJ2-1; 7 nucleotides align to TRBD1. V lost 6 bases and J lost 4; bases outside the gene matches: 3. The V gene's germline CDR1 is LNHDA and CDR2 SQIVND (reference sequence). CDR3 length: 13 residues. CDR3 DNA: TGTGCCAGTAGGGACAGGTATTACAATGAGCAGTTCTTC. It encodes CASRDRYYNEQFF.

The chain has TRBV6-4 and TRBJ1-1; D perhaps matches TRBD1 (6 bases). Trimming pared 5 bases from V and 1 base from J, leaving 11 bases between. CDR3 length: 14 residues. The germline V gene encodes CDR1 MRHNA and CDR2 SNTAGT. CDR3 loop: CASSSQGSNTEAFF. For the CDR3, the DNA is TGTGCCAGCAGTTCTCAGGGGTCGAACACTGAAGCTTTCTTT.

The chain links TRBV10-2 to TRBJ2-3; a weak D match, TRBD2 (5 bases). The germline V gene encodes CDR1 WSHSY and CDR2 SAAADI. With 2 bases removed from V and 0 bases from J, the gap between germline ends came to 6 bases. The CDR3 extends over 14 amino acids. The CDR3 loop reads CASSERGSTDTQYF. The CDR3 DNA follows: TGCGCCAGCAGTGAGCGGGGAAGCACAGATACGCAGTATTTT.

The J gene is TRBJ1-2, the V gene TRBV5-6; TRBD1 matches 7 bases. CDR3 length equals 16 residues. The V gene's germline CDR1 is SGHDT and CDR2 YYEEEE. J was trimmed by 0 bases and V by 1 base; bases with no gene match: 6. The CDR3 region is CASSLFLGGSNYGYTF. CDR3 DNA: TGTGCCAGCAGCTTGTTTTTAGGGGGCTCTAACTATGGCTACACCTTC.

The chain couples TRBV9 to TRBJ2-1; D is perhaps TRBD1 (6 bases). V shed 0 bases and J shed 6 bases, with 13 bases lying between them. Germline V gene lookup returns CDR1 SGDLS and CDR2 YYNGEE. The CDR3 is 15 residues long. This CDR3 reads CASSVGTDRRNEQFF. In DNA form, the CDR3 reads TGTGCCAGCAGCGTAGGGACAGACCGCCGCAATGAGCAGTTCTTC.

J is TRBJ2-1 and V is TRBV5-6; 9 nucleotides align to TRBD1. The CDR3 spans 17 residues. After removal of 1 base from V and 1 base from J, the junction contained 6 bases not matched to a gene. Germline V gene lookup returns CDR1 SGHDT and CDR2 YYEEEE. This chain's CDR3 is CASSLRDREFSYNEQFF. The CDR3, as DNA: TGTGCCAGCAGCTTGAGGGACAGGGAGTTTTCCTACAATGAGCAGTTCTTC.

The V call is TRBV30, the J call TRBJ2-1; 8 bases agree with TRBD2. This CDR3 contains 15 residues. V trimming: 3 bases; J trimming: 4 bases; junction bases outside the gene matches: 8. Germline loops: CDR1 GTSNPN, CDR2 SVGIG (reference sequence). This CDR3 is CAWSGLASIYNEQFF. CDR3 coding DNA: TGTGCCTGGAGCGGACTAGCCTCTATTTACAATGAGCAGTTCTTC. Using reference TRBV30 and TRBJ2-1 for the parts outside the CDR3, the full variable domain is SQTIHQWPATLVQPVGSPLSLECTVEGTSNPNLYWYRQAAGRGLQLLFYSVGIGQISSEVPQNLSASRPQDRQFILSSKKLLLSDSGFYLCAWSGLASIYNEQFFGPGTRLTVL.

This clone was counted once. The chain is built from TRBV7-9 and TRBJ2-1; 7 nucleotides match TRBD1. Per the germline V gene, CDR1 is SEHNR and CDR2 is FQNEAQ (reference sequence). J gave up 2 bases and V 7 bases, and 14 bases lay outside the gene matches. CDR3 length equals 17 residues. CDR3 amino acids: CASIQRQGQSAYNEQFF. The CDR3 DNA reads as TGTGCCAGCATCCAGAGACAGGGTCAATCAGCCTACAATGAGCAGTTCTTC.

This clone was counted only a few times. Written as DNA, the CDR3 is TGTGCCAGCAGCCCGGTGTCCCCTGACACTGAAGCTTTCTTT. It codes for CASSPVSPDTEAFF. This chain connects TRBV7-9 to TRBJ1-1; D gene ambiguous. The CDR3 is 14 residues long. The V end lost 5 bases, the J end lost 3 bases, and 13 bases lay between the germline ends. Germline CDR1 reads SEHNR; CDR2 reads FQNEAQ (reference sequence). Combining the CDR3 with reference TRBV7-9 and TRBJ1-1 gives the whole variable domain DTGVSQNPRHKITKRGQNVTFRCDPISEHNRLYWYRQTLGQGPEFLTYFQNEAQLEKSRLLSDRFSAERPKGSFSTLEIQRTEQGDSAMYLCASSPVSPDTEAFFGQGTRLTVV.

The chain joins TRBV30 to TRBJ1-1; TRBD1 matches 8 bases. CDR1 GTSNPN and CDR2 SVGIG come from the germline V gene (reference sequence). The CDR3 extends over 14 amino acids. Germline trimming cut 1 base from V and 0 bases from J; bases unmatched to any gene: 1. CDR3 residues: CAWSGQGLNTEAFF. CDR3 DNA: TGTGCCTGGAGTGGACAGGGGTTGAACACTGAAGCTTTCTTT.

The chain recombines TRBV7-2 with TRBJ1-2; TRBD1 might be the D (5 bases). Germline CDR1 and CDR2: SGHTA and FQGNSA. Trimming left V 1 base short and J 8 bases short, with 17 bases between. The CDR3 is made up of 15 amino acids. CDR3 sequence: CASSLGSGGAGGYTF. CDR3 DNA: TGTGCCAGCAGCTTAGGAAGTGGTGGGGCGGGGGGCTACACCTTC.

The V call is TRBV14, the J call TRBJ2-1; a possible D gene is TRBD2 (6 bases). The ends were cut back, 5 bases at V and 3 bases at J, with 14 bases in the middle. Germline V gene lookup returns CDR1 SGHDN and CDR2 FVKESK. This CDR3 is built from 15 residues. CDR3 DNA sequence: TGTGCCAGCAGCGGCGGGGCGGATCTCTACAATGAGCAGTTCTTC. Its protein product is CASSGGADLYNEQFF.

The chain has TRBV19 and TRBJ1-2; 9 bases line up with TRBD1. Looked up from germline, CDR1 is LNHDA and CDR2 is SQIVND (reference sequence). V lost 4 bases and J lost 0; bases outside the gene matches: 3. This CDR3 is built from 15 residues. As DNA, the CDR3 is TGTGCCAGTAGTACCCGACAGGGGGCTAACTATGGCTACACCTTC. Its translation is CASSTRQGANYGYTF.

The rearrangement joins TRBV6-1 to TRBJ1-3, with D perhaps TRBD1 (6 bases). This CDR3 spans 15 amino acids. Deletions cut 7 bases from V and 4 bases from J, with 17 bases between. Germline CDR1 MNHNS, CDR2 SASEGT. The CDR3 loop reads CASTQSWDTGNTIYF. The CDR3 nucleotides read TGTGCCAGCACCCAAAGTTGGGACACCGGAAACACCATATATTTT.

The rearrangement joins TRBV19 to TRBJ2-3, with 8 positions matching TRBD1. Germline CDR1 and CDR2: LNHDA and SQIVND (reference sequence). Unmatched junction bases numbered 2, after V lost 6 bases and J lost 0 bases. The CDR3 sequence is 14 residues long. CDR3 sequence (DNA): TGTGCCAGTAGCCGGACAGGGAGCACAGATACGCAGTATTTT. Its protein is CASSRTGSTDTQYF.

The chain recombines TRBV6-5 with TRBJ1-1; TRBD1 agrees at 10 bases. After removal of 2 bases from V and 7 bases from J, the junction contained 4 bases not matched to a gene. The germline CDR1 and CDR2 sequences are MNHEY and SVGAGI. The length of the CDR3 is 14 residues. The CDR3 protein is CASSYDRGQGEAFF. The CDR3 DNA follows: TGTGCCAGCAGTTACGACAGGGGGCAAGGTGAAGCTTTCTTT.

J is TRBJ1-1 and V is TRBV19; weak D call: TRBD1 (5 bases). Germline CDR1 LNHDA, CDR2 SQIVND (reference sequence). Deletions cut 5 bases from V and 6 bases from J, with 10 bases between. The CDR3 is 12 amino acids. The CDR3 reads CASSQGKAEAFF. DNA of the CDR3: TGTGCCAGTAGTCAGGGCAAGGCTGAAGCTTTCTTT. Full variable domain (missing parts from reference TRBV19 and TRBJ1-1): DGGITQSPKYLFRKEGQNVTLSCEQNLNHDAMYWYRQDPGQGLRLIYYSQIVNDFQKGDIAEGYSVSREKKESFPLTVTSAQKNPTAFYLCASSQGKAEAFFGQGTRLTVV.

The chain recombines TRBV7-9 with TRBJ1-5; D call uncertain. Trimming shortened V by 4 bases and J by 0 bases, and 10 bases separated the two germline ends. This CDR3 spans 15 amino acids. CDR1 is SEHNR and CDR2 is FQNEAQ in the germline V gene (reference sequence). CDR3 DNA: TGTGCCAGCAGCTCCGTGGGAGATAGCAATCAGCCCCAGCATTTT. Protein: CASSSVGDSNQPQHF. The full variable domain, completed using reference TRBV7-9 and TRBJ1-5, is DTGVSQNPRHKITKRGQNVTFRCDPISEHNRLYWYRQTLGQGPEFLTYFQNEAQLEKSRLLSDRFSAERPKGSFSTLEIQRTEQGDSAMYLCASSSVGDSNQPQHFGDGTRLSIL.

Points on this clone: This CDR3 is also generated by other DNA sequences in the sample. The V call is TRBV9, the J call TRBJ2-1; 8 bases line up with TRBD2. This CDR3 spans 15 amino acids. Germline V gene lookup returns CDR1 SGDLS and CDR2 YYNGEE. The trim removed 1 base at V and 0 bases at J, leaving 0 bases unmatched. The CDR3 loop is CASSVSGSSYNEQFF. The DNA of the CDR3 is TGTGCCAGCAGCGTAAGCGGGAGCTCCTACAATGAGCAGTTCTTC.

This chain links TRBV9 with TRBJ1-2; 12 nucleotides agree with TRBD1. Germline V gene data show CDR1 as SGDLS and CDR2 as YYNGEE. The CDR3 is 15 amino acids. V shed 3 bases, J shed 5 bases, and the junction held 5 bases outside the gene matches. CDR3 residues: CASSAGQGAGYGYTF. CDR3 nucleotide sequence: TGTGCCAGCAGCGCGGGACAGGGGGCGGGGTATGGCTACACCTTC.

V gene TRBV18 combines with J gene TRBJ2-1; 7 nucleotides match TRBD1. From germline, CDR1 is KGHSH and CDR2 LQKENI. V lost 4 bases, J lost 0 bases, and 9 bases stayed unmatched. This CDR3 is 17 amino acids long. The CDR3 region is CASSLEPGQSSYNEQFF. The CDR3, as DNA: TGTGCCAGCTCACTTGAACCGGGACAGAGCTCCTACAATGAGCAGTTCTTC.

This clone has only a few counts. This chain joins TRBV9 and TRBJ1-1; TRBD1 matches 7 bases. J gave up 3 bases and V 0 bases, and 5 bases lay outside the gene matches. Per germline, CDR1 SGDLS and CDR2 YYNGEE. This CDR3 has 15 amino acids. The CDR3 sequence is CASSVEGGWYTEAFF. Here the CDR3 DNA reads TGTGCCAGCAGCGTAGAAGGGGGCTGGTACACTGAAGCTTTCTTT.